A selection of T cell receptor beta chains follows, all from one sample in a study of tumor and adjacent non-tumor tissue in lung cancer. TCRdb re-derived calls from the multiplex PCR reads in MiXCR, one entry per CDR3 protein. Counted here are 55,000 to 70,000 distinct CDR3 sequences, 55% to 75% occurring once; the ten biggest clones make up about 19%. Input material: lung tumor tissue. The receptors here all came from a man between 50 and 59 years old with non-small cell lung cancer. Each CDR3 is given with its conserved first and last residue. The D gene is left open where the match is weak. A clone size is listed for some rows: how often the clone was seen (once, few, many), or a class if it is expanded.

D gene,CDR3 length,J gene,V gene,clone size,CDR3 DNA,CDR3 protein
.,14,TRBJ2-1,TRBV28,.,TGTGCCAGCAGTTTTTTTAGCAGCCACAATGAGCAGTTCTTC,CASSFFSSHNEQFF
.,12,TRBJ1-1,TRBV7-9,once,TGTGCCGGCAGCCCAGGGGCCAGCGAAGCTTTCTTT,CAGSPGASEAFF
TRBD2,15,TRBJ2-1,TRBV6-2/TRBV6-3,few,TGTGCCACCTCGTCGGCGGGAGGGACCTACAATGGGCAGTTCTTC,CATSSAGGTYNGQFF
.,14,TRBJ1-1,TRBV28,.,TGTGCCAGCAGTTTAGGGGGCTGGAGCACTGAAGCTTTCTTT,CASSLGGWSTEAFF
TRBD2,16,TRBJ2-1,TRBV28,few,TGTGCCAGCAGTTCCTTAGCGGGAGGCCCCCACAATGAGCAGTTCTTC,CASSSLAGGPHNEQFF
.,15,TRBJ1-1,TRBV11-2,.,TGTGTCAGCAGCCCCTGGACTGGCAGTAGTATTGAAGCTTTCTTT,CVSSPWTGSSIEAFF
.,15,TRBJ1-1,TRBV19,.,TGTGCCAGTAACCGGGAGGGGTTTATGAACACTGAAGCTTTCTTT,CASNREGFMNTEAFF
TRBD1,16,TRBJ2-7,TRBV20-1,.,TGCAGTGCCCCACTTGAGGGACAGAATAAAAACTACGAGCAGTACTTC,CSAPLEGQNKNYEQYF
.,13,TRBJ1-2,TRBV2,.,TGTGGCAGCAGTGTGGGCCTAAAGTGTGGCTACACCTTC,CGSSVGLKCGYTF
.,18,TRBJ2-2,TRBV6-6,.,TGTGCCAGCACCACTTTAGTAGGGGGCACGACGAACACCGGGGGGCTGTTTTTT,CASTTLVGGTTNTGGLFF
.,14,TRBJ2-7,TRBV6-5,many,TGTGCCAGCAGTTATAGCTTTTTCTCCTACGAGCAGTACTTC,CASSYSFFSYEQYF
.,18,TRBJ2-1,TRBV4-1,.,TGCGCCAGCAGCCAATATCAACTGGGGCGGATCTCCTACAATGAGCAGTTCTTC,CASSQYQLGRISYNEQFF
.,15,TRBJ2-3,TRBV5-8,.,TGTGCCAGCAGCTTGGTTTGTTTCGGCACAGATACGCAGTATTTT,CASSLVCFGTDTQYF
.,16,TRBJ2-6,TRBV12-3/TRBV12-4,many,TGTGCCAGCAGTTATACACTGGGCTCTGGGGCCAACGTCCTGACTTTC,CASSYTLGSGANVLTF
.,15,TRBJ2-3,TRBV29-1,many,TGCAGCGTTGCCAAAGGGGGGGGCTCGGGAGATACGCAGTATTTT,CSVAKGGGSGDTQYF
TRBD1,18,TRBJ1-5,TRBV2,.,TGTGCCAGCAGTTGGGACAGGACGCTGTCGAGGAACAATCGGCCCCAGCATTTT,CASSWDRTLSRNNRPQHF
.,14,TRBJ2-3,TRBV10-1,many,TGCGCCAGCAGTGACCGGAGGGGCACAGATACGCAGTATTTT,CASSDRRGTDTQYF
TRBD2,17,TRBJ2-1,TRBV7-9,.,TGTGCCAGCAGCTCTCCTAGCGGGAGGGCCTTATACAATGAGCAGTTCTTC,CASSSPSGRALYNEQFF
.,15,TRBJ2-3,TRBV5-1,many,TGCGCCAGCACCCTCGGCGGACCAAGCACAGATACGCAGTATTTT,CASTLGGPSTDTQYF
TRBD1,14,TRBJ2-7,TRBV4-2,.,TGTGCCAGCAGCCGAGACAGGGGTTCGTACGAACAGTACTTC,CASSRDRGSYEQYF
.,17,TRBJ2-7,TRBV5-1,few,TGCGCCAGCAGCTTGGAAGGTTTGGGGGAAGGTGCCTACGAGCAGTACTTC,CASSLEGLGEGAYEQYF
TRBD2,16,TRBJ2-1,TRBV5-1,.,TGCGCTAGCAGCTTGCACCCTAGCGGGAGAATGAATGAGCACTTCTTC,CASSLHPSGRMNEHFF
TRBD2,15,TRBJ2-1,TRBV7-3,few,TGTGCCAGCAGCCCGGGACTAGTGGGGTACAATGAGCAGTTCTTC,CASSPGLVGYNEQFF
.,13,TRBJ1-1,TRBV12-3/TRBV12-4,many,TGTGCCAGCAGTTTGTACGGGGCGACTGAAGCTTTCTTT,CASSLYGATEAFF
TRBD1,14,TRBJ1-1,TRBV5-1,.,TGCGCCACCAAGGCCGGGACAGAGGCGACTGAAGCTTTCTTT,CATKAGTEATEAFF
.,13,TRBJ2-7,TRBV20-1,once,TGCAGTGCCGGGGGCGTCATGTTCGACGAGCAGTACTTC,CSAGGVMFDEQYF
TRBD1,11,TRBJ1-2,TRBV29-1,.,TGCAGTGTTCGGGACAGCTATGGCTACACTTTC,CSVRDSYGYTF
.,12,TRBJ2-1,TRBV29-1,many,TGCAGCGTTCTTAGGGTTGGCAATGAGCAGTTCTTC,CSVLRVGNEQFF
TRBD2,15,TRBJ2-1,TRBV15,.,TGTGCCACCAGCAGATTCCCCCGGGGGGGCCTTGAGCAGTTCTTC,CATSRFPRGGLEQFF
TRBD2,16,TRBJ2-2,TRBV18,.,TGTGCCAGCTCACCCACTAGCGGGATGAACACCGGGGAGCTGTTTTTT,CASSPTSGMNTGELFF
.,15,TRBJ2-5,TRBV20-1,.,TGTAGTGCCCACCGGGCGCAGGGAGGTCAAGAGACCGAGTACTTC,CSAHRAQGGQETEYF
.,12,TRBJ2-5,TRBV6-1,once,TGTGCCAGCAGCCGTTACCAAGGGACCCAGTACTTC,CASSRYQGTQYF
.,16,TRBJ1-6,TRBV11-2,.,TGTGCCAGCAGCTTGGCGGGACACAACTATAGTTCACCCCTCCACTTT,CASSLAGHNYSSPLHF
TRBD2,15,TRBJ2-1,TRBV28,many,TGTGCCAGCAGTTTAGCTAGCGGGAGTTGGAATGAGCAGTTCTTC,CASSLASGSWNEQFF
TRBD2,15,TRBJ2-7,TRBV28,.,TGCGCCAGCAGCCGAACTAGCGGGGCTTCCTACGAGCAGTACTTC,CASSRTSGASYEQYF
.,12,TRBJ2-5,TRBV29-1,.,TGCAGCGCGGAGGGGGTAGGCGCGACCCAGTACTTC,CSAEGVGATQYF
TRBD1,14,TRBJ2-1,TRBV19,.,TGTGCCAGTAGTTCCCTAGACAGGGACAATGAGCAGTTCTTC,CASSSLDRDNEQFF
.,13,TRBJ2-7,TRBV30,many,TGTGCCTGGGCGCACGGGGCAGGTTACGAGCAGTACTTC,CAWAHGAGYEQYF
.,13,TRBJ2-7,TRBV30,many,TGTGCCTGGGGGCGGGGGACAGGCTACGAGCAGTACTTC,CAWGRGTGYEQYF
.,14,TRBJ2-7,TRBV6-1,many,TGTGCCAGCAGATTAGCGGAGACCTTCTACGAGCAGTACTTC,CASRLAETFYEQYF
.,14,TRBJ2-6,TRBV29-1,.,TGCAGCGTTGGAGAGCTCGGGGGAGCCAAGTTCCTGACTTTC,CSVGELGGAKFLTF
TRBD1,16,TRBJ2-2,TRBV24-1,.,TGTGCCACCAGTGACGCGGACAGGGCGAACACCGGGGAGCTGTTTTTT,CATSDADRANTGELFF
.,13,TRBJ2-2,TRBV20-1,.,TGCAGTGCTAGGGTACATAACACCGGGGAGCTGTTTTTT,CSARVHNTGELFF
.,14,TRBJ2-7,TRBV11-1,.,TGTGCTAGGAGCTTATCGCAAGGATTCTACGAGCAGTACTTC,CARSLSQGFYEQYF
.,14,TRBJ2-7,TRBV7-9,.,TGTGCCAGCAGCTTGGCCTGGGGAGCCTACGAGCAGTACTTC,CASSLAWGAYEQYF
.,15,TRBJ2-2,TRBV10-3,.,TGTGTCATCAGTGAACGGCTAGTGGGAGTCGGGGAGCTGTTTTTT,CVISERLVGVGELFF
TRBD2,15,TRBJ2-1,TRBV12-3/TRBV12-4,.,TGTGCCAGCAGTGTAGCGGGATGGCCGGGCAATGAACAGTTCTTC,CASSVAGWPGNEQFF
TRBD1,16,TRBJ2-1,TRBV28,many,TGTGCCAGCAGTTTCACAGGGGGTGAGACCTACAATGAGCAGTTCTTC,CASSFTGGETYNEQFF
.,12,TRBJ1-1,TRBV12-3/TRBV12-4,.,TGTACCGGCAGTTTAACAGGGACTGAAGCTTTCTTT,CTGSLTGTEAFF
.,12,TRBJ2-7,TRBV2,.,TGTACCAGCAAGGAGGGGGCCTACGAGCAGCACTTC,CTSKEGAYEQHF
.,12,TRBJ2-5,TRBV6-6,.,TGTGCCAACAGTTATGGGGGAGAGGCCCAGTACTTC,CANSYGGEAQYF